The present T cell receptor (beta chain) was sequenced within a study of T cell clones after liver transplantation. Assay used: immunoSEQ multiplex PCR; TCRdb lists only in-frame clones, some missing. Of roughly 80,000 clones listed, 83% are singletons. The sample consisted of CD4+ T cells from blood, taken at the 22-month timepoint. This sequence originates from a human patient who received a liver transplant. The graft donor may have given rise to some T cells.

Here the CDR3 reads CASSSDSSNTGELFF. CDR3 DNA sequence: TGTGCCAGCAGCTCGGACAGTTCGAACACCGGGGAGCTGTTTTTT. The chain couples TRBV5-4 to TRBJ2-2; possible D gene TRBD1, 6 bases. CDR1 is SGHNT, CDR2 YYREEE, per germline (reference sequence). This CDR3 is built from 15 residues. Trimming stripped 3 bases from V and 0 bases from J, with 9 bases between.